This T cell receptor (beta chain) was identified in a study of blood T cell repertoires in COVID-19. Study-wide context: Whether acute or convalescent, the COVID-19 samples came from the United States, Italy and Spain.

The CDR3 has 15 residues. Germline V lookup: CDR1 KGHSH, CDR2 LQKENI. With 3 bases clipped from V and 5 bases from J, the junction kept 7 bases outside the gene matches. Using immunoSEQ multiplex PCR, the repertoire was profiled, and TCRdb retains in-frame clones only, with some absent. The sample includes hundreds of thousands of clones, about 84% seen only once; the top ten take approximately 7.9%. The V and J genes are TRBV18 and TRBJ2-5; 9 bases are a match to TRBD1. The specimen sequenced was peripheral blood. This clonotype was obtained from an elderly woman with acute or convalescent COVID-19. The CDR3 DNA follows: TGTGCCAGCTCACCGAAACAGGGGGCAGGGGAGACCCAGTACTTC. Translating gives CASSPKQGAGETQYF. The full variable domain, rest sourced from reference TRBV18 and TRBJ2-5, is NAGVMQNPRHLVRRRGQEARLRCSPMKGHSHVYWYRQLPEEGLKFMVYLQKENIIDESGMPKERFSAEFPKEGPSILRIQQVVRGDSAAYFCASSPKQGAGETQYFGPGTRLLVL.